The source of this T cell receptor (beta chain) is a study of cytomegalovirus exposure and HLA in healthy donors. A word on this clone: Mismatch with germline at one junction end may stem from a read error.

This CDR3 region has 13 residues. Germline V gene sequence: CDR1 MNHEY, CDR2 SVGAGI. PCR used 60 Vbeta primers and 13 Jbeta primers. TCRdb's table, derived via immunoSEQ multiplex PCR, lists solely in-frame clones and lacks some. Of 200,000 to 250,000 clones detected, 60% to 80% appear once; the ten largest clones hold around 3.9%. This chain joins TRBV6-5 and TRBJ2-3; D assignment may be TRBD1 or TRBD2 (5 bases each). The sample comprised PBMCs. The TCR sequence derives from a male donor in good health and CMV-seronegative. DNA of the CDR3: TGTGCCTGCAGAGGGGTGAGAACAGATACGCAGTATTTT. This encodes CACRGVRTDTQYF.